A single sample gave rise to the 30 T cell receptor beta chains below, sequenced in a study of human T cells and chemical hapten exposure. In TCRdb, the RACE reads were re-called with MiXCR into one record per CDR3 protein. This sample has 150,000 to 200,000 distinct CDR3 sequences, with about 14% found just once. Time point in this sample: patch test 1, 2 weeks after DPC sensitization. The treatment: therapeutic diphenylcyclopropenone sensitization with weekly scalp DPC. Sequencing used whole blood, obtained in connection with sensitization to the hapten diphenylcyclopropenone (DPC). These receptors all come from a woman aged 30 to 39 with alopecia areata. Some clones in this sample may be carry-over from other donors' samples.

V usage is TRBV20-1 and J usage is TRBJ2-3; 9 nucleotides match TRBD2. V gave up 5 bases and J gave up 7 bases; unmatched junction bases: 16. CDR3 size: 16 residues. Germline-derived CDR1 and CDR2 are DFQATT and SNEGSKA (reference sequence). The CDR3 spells CSALSQGREGYNTQYF. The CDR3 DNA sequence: TGCAGTGCTCTCAGTCAAGGGCGGGAGGGTTACAATACGCAGTATTTT.

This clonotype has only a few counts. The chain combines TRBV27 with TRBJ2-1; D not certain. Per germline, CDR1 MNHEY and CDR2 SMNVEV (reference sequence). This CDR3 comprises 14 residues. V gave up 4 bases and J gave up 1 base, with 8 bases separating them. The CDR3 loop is CASSSSYSYNEQFF. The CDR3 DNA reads TGTGCCAGCAGTTCCTCCTATTCCTACAATGAGCAGTTCTTC.

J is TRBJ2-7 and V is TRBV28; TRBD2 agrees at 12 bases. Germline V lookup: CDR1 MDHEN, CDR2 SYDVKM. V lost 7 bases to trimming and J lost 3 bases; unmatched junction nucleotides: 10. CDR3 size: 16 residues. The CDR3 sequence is CASTQTSGSLIYEQYF. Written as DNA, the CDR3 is TGTGCCAGCACCCAGACTAGCGGGAGTCTAATCTACGAGCAGTACTTC.

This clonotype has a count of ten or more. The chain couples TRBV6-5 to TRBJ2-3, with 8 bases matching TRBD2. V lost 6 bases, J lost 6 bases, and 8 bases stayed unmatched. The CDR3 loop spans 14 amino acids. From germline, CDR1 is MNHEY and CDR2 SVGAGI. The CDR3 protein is CASRRRLAGDTQYF. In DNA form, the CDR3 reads TGTGCCAGCAGACGACGGTTAGCGGGGGATACGCAGTATTTT.

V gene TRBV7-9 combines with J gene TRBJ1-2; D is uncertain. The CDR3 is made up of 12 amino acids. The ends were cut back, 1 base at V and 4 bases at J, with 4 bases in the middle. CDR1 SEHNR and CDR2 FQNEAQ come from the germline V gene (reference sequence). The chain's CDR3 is CASSLESYGYTF. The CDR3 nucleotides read TGTGCCAGCAGCTTAGAGAGCTATGGCTACACCTTC.

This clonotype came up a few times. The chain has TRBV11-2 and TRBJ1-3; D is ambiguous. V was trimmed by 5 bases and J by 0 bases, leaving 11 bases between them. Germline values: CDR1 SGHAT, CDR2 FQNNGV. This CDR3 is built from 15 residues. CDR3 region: CASSPERVSGNTIYF. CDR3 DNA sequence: TGTGCCAGCAGCCCCGAAAGGGTCTCTGGAAACACCATATATTTT.

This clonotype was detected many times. Written as DNA, the CDR3 is TGTGCCAGCAGTTCCTCCGGGACAGGGCTCGTGGCCCAGCATTTT. It is translated as CASSSSGTGLVAQHF. The V and J genes are TRBV28 and TRBJ1-5, with 9 positions matching TRBD1. V lost 4 bases, J lost 11 bases, and 12 bases stayed unmatched. From germline, CDR1 is MDHEN and CDR2 SYDVKM. This CDR3 comprises 15 residues.

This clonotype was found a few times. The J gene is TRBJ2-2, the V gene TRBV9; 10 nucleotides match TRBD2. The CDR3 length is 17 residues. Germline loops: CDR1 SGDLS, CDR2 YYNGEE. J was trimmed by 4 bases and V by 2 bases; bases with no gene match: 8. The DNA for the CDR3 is TGTGCCAGCAGCGTTACTGTCAGCGGGAGGGGCACCGGGGAGCTGTTTTTT. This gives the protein CASSVTVSGRGTGELFF.

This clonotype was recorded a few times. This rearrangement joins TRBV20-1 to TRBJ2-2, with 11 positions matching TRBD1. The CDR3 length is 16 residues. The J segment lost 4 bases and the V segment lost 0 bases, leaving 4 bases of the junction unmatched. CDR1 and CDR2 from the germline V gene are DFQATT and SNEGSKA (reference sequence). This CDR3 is CSARDPGTGGTGELFF. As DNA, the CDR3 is TGCAGTGCTAGAGATCCAGGGACAGGGGGCACCGGGGAGCTGTTTTTT.

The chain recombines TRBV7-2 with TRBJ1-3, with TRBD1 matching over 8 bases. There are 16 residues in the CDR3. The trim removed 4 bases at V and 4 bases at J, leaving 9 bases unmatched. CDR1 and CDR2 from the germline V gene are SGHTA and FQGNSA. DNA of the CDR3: TGTGCCAGCAGCTCGCACGGACAGGGTGGCGGAAACACCATATATTTT. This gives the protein CASSSHGQGGGNTIYF.

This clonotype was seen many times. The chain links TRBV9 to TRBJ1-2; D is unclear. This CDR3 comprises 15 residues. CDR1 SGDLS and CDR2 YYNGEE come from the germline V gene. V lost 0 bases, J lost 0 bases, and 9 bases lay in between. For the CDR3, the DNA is TGTGCCAGCAGCGTAGCGGCCGGCACTAACTATGGCTACACCTTC. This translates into CASSVAAGTNYGYTF.

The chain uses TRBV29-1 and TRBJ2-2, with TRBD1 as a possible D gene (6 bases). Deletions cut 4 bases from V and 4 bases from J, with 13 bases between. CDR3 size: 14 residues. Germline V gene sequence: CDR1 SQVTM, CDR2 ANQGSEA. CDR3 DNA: TGCAGCGTTGGTCTGGGGGCCAGCACCGGGGAGCTGTTTTTT. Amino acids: CSVGLGASTGELFF.

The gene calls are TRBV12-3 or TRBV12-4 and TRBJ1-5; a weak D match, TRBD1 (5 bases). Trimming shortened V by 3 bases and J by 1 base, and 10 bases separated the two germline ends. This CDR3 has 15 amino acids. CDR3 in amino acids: CASSLGEVSNQPQHF. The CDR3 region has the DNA TGTGCCAGCAGTTTGGGGGAGGTAAGCAATCAGCCCCAGCATTTT.

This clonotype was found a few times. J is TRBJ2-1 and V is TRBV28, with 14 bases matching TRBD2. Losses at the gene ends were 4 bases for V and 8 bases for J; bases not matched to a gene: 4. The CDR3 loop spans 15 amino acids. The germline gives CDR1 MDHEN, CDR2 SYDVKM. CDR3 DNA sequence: TGTGCCAGCAGTTCCGGGACTAGCGGGAGCCATGAGCAGTTCTTC. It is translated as CASSSGTSGSHEQFF. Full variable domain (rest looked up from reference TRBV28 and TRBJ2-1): DVKVTQSSRYLVKRTGEKVFLECVQDMDHENMFWYRQDPGLGLRLIYFSYDVKMKEKGDIPEGYSVSREKKERFSLILESASTNQTSMYLCASSSGTSGSHEQFFGPGTRLTVL.

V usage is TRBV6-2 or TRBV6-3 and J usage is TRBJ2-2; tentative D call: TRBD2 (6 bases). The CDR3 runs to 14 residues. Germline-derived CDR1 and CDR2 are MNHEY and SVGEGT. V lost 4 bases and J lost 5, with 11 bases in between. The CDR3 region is CASSWDSRTGELFF. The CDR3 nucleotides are TGTGCCAGCAGTTGGGACTCTAGGACCGGGGAGCTGTTTTTT.

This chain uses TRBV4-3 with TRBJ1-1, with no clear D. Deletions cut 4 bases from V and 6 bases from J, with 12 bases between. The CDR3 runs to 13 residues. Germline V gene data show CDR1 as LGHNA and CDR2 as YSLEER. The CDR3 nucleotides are TGCGCCAGCAGCCCAGAGTGGGATGCTGAAGCTTTCTTT. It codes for CASSPEWDAEAFF.

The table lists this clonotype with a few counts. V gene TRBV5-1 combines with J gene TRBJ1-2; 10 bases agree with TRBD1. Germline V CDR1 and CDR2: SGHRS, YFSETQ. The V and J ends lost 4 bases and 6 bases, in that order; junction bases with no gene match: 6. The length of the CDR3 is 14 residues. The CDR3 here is CASSVGQGMNGYTF. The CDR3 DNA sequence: TGCGCCAGCAGCGTGGGACAGGGGATGAATGGCTACACCTTC.

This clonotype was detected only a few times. The chain's CDR3 is CASWGQMTDTQYF. CDR3 sequence (DNA): TGTGCCAGCTGGGGACAGATGACAGATACGCAGTATTTT. The rearrangement links TRBV28 to TRBJ2-3; TRBD1 agrees at 7 bases. V lost 8 bases to trimming and J lost 3 bases; unmatched junction nucleotides: 5. In germline, CDR1 is MDHEN, CDR2 SYDVKM. The CDR3 consists of 13 residues.

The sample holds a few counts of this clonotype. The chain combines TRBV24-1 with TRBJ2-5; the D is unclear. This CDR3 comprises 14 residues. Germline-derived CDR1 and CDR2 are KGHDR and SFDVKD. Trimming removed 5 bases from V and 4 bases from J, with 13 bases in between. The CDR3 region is CATSARSFGETQYF. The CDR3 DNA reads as TGTGCCACCAGTGCCCGAAGTTTTGGAGAGACCCAGTACTTC.

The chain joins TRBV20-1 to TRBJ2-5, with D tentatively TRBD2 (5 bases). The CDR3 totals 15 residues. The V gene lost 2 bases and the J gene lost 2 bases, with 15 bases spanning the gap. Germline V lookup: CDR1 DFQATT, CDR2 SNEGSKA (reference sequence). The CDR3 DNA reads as TGCAGTGCTAGAAAACCTCCCGGGATTCAAGAGACCCAGTACTTC. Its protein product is CSARKPPGIQETQYF.

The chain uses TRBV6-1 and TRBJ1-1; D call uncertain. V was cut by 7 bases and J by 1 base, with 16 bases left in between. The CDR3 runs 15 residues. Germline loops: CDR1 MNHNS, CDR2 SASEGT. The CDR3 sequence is CASTPTGLANTEAFF. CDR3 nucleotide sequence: TGTGCCAGCACCCCAACTGGTTTAGCGAACACTGAAGCTTTCTTT.

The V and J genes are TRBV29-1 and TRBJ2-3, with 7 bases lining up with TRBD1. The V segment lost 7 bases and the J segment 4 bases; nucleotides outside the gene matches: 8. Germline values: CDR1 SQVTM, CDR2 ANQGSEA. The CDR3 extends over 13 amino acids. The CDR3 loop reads CSGIHRGPDTQYF. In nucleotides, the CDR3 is TGCAGCGGTATCCACAGGGGCCCAGATACGCAGTATTTT.

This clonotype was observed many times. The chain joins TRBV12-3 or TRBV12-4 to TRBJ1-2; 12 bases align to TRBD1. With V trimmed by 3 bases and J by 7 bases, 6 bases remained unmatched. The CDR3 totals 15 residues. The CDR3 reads CASSFAGTGGGGYTF. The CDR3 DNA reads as TGTGCCAGCAGTTTCGCCGGGACAGGGGGCGGTGGCTACACCTTC.

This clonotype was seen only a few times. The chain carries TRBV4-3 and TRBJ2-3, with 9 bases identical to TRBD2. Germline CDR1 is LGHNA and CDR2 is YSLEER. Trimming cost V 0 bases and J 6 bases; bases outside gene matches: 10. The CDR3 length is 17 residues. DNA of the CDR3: TGCGCCAGCAGCCAAGATTTTCCAGCGGGAGGTCGGGATACGCAGTATTTT. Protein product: CASSQDFPAGGRDTQYF.

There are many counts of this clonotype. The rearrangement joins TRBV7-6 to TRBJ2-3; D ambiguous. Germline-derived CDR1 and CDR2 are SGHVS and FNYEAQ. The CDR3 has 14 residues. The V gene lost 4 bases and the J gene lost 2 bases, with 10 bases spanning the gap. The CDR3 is CASSSPDTTDTQYF. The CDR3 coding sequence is TGTGCCAGCAGCTCGCCTGACACCACAGATACGCAGTATTTT. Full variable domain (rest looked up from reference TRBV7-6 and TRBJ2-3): GAGVSQSPRYKVTKRGQDVALRCDPISGHVSLYWYRQALGQGPEFLTYFNYEAQQDKSGLPNDRFSAERPEGSISTLTIQRTEQRDSAMYRCASSSPDTTDTQYFGPGTRLTVL.

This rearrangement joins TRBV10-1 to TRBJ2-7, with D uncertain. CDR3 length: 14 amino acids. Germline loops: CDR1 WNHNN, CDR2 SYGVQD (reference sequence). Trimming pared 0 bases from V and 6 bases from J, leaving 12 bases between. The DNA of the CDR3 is TGCGCCAGCAGTGAGTCGTCGCCACCGGGCGAGCAGTACTTC. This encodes CASSESSPPGEQYF.

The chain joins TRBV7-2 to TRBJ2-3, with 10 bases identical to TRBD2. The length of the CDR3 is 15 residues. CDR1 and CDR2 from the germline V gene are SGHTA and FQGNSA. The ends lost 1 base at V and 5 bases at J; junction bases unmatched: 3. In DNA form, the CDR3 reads TGTGCCAGCAGCTTAGTAGCGGGAGGAGGAGATACGCAGTATTTT. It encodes CASSLVAGGGDTQYF.

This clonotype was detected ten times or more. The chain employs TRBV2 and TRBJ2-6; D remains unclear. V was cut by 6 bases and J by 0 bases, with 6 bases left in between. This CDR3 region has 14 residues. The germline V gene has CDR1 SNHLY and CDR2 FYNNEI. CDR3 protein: CASSGDSGANVLTF. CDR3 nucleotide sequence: TGTGCCAGCAGCGGAGACTCTGGGGCCAACGTCCTGACTTTC.

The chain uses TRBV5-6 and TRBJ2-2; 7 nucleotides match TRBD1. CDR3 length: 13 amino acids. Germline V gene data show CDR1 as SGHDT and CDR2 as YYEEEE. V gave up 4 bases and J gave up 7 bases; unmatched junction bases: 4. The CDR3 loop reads CASSMTGYGELFF. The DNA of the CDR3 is TGTGCCAGCAGCATGACAGGGTACGGGGAGCTGTTTTTT.

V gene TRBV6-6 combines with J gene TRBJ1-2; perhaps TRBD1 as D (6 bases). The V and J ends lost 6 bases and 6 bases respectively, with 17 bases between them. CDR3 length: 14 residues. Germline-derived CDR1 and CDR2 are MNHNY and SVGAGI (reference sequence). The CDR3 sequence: CASSHQGYSDGYTF. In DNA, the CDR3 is TGTGCCAGCAGCCACCAGGGGTACTCGGATGGCTACACCTTC.